The rows below give T cell receptor beta chains drawn from one sample of a study of blood T cell repertoires in COVID-19. The assay was immunoSEQ multiplex PCR, and TCRdb's table has in-frame clones only and misses some. The sample has around 450,000 clones, around nine tenths seen once. The sample consisted of peripheral blood. The source is a woman in her twenties or thirties with acute or convalescent COVID-19. CDR3s include the opening cysteine and the closing phenylalanine or tryptophan. The D gene is left open where the match is weak. Only some rows state a clone size, as once, few, many or a class for expanded clones.

TRBJ2-4 | TRBV9 | TRBD1 | NA | CASSVDLGDRATGNIQYF | TGTGCCAGCAGCGTAGATTTAGGGGACAGGGCGACCGGAAACATTCAGTACTTC
TRBJ1-1 | TRBV7-6 | TRBD1 | few | CASSLGTGGEAFF | TGTGCCAGCAGCCTAGGGACAGGGGGTGAAGCTTTCTTT
TRBJ1-6 | TRBV5-1 | NA | once | CASSSDSQNSPLHF | TGCGCCAGCAGCTCGGACAGTCAGAATTCACCCCTCCACTTT
TRBJ2-7 | TRBV5-1 | NA | NA | CASSSTGVDEQYF | TGCGCCAGCAGTTCCACAGGAGTCGACGAGCAGTACTTC
TRBJ2-2 | TRBV5-4 | TRBD2 | NA | CASSSGGDWAGELFF | TGTGCCAGCAGTTCGGGAGGGGATTGGGCCGGGGAGCTGTTTTTT
TRBJ2-1 | TRBV7-9 | TRBD1 | NA | CASRKDREDEQFF | TGTGCCAGCCGGAAGGACAGGGAGGATGAGCAGTTCTTC
TRBJ1-6 | TRBV7-2 | NA | NA | CASSFRPDMVNSPLHF | TGTGCCAGCAGCTTTCGCCCGGACATGGTTAATTCACCCCTCCACTTT
TRBJ2-5 | TRBV7-9 | NA | NA | CASSLVRETQYF | TGTGCCAGCAGCTTAGTTCGAGAGACCCAGTACTTC
TRBJ2-5 | TRBV29-1 | NA | NA | CSVAGGRGQETQYF | TGCAGCGTTGCGGGGGGCCGTGGCCAAGAGACCCAGTACTTC
TRBJ1-6 | TRBV5-1 | TRBD1 | NA | CASSRDRGQNNSPLHF | TGCGCCAGCAGCCGAGACAGGGGGCAAAATAATTCACCCCTCCACTTT
TRBJ2-2 | TRBV28 | TRBD1 | NA | CASRERGVWQGDTGELFF | TGTGCCAGCAGGGAGAGGGGTGTGTGGCAGGGGGACACCGGGGAGCTGTTTTTT
TRBJ2-1 | TRBV29-1 | TRBD1 | NA | CSVEEGQGVYNEQFF | TGCAGCGTTGAAGAAGGACAGGGGGTCTACAATGAGCAGTTCTTC
TRBJ1-2 | TRBV2 | NA | NA | CASSELGGPSNYGYTF | TGTGCCAGCAGTGAATTGGGGGGGCCGTCTAACTATGGCTACACCTTC
TRBJ2-5 | TRBV5-4 | TRBD2 | NA | CASSLPSGGFQETQYF | TGTGCCAGCAGCTTGCCTAGCGGGGGATTCCAAGAGACCCAGTACTTC
TRBJ2-5 | TRBV7-9 | NA | NA | CASSAAGETQYF | TGTGCCAGCAGCGCGGCGGGGGAGACCCAGTACTTC
TRBJ2-7 | TRBV4-2 | TRBD1 | few | CASSQVLRTGIREQYF | TGTGCCAGCAGCCAAGTTTTGAGGACAGGGATTCGAGAGCAGTACTTC
TRBJ1-6 | TRBV4-1 | TRBD1 | NA | CASSQTGGFLFNSPLHF | TGCGCCAGCAGCCAGACAGGGGGCTTTTTGTTTAATTCACCCCTCCACTTT